Listed below are T cell receptor beta chains from one sample, sequenced in a study of CD8+ T cells in alopecia areata. Measured with immunoSEQ multiplex PCR; TCRdb has only the in-frame clones, and not every one. The sample includes some 180,000 clones, roughly 53% of them seen just once. The sample in question was CD8+ T cells sorted from blood, obtained at week 24, from a patient treated with tofacitinib. All receptors derive from a human donor with alopecia areata. Both conserved end residues are part of each CDR3. Fields, in order: J gene, V gene, CDR3 protein.

J gene: TRBJ2-7; V gene: TRBV10-1; CDR3 protein: CASSESRGRAPYEQYF
J gene: TRBJ1-6; V gene: TRBV7-9; CDR3 protein: CASSWGTDDNSPLHF
J gene: TRBJ2-3; V gene: TRBV9; CDR3 protein: CASSVGTSGGDTQYF
J gene: TRBJ1-2; V gene: TRBV6-5; CDR3 protein: CASSSPGQGVYGYTF
J gene: TRBJ2-7; V gene: TRBV29-1; CDR3 protein: CSVEQGTSYEQYF
J gene: TRBJ1-6; V gene: TRBV4-3; CDR3 protein: CASSQGTGASPLHF
J gene: TRBJ1-2; V gene: TRBV7-8; CDR3 protein: CASSLGQGSGYTF
J gene: TRBJ1-1; V gene: TRBV27; CDR3 protein: CASSLSYRETEAFF
J gene: TRBJ2-3; V gene: TRBV27; CDR3 protein: CASSRGSSGGRTDTQYF
J gene: TRBJ2-3; V gene: TRBV30; CDR3 protein: CAWSVTETQYF
J gene: TRBJ1-2; V gene: TRBV7-9; CDR3 protein: CASSPQDSYGYTF
J gene: TRBJ1-3; V gene: TRBV4-3; CDR3 protein: CASSQDLRQGDTIYF
J gene: TRBJ1-2; V gene: TRBV4-1; CDR3 protein: CASSLGQESYGYTF
J gene: TRBJ2-1; V gene: TRBV11-2; CDR3 protein: CASSFGWGGGTYNEQFF
J gene: TRBJ1-1; V gene: TRBV6-5; CDR3 protein: CASSTTGGLEAFF
J gene: TRBJ1-1; V gene: TRBV5-5; CDR3 protein: CASSAQNTEAFF
J gene: TRBJ1-5; V gene: TRBV7-8; CDR3 protein: CASSLSSNQPQHF
J gene: TRBJ1-1; V gene: TRBV29-1; CDR3 protein: CSVDQPMNTEAFF
J gene: TRBJ1-2; V gene: TRBV30; CDR3 protein: CAWSGGTGDGYTF
J gene: TRBJ1-1; V gene: TRBV30; CDR3 protein: CAWGNTEAFF
J gene: TRBJ1-1; V gene: TRBV6-5; CDR3 protein: CASSYMAGALNTEAFF
J gene: TRBJ2-5; V gene: TRBV2; CDR3 protein: CASSEGAAPRETQYF
J gene: TRBJ1-6; V gene: TRBV27; CDR3 protein: CASRTDRGLNSPLHF
J gene: TRBJ1-1; V gene: TRBV11-1; CDR3 protein: CASSLTPRQGGTEAFF
J gene: TRBJ2-7; V gene: TRBV30; CDR3 protein: CAGGTATYEQYF
J gene: TRBJ2-1; V gene: TRBV6-5; CDR3 protein: CASSLTSGGAHEQFF
J gene: TRBJ1-1; V gene: TRBV13; CDR3 protein: CASSLAGPNTEAFF
J gene: TRBJ1-1; V gene: TRBV30; CDR3 protein: CAWSLGQGTEAFF
J gene: TRBJ2-7; V gene: TRBV4-3; CDR3 protein: CASSQDSGFSEQYF